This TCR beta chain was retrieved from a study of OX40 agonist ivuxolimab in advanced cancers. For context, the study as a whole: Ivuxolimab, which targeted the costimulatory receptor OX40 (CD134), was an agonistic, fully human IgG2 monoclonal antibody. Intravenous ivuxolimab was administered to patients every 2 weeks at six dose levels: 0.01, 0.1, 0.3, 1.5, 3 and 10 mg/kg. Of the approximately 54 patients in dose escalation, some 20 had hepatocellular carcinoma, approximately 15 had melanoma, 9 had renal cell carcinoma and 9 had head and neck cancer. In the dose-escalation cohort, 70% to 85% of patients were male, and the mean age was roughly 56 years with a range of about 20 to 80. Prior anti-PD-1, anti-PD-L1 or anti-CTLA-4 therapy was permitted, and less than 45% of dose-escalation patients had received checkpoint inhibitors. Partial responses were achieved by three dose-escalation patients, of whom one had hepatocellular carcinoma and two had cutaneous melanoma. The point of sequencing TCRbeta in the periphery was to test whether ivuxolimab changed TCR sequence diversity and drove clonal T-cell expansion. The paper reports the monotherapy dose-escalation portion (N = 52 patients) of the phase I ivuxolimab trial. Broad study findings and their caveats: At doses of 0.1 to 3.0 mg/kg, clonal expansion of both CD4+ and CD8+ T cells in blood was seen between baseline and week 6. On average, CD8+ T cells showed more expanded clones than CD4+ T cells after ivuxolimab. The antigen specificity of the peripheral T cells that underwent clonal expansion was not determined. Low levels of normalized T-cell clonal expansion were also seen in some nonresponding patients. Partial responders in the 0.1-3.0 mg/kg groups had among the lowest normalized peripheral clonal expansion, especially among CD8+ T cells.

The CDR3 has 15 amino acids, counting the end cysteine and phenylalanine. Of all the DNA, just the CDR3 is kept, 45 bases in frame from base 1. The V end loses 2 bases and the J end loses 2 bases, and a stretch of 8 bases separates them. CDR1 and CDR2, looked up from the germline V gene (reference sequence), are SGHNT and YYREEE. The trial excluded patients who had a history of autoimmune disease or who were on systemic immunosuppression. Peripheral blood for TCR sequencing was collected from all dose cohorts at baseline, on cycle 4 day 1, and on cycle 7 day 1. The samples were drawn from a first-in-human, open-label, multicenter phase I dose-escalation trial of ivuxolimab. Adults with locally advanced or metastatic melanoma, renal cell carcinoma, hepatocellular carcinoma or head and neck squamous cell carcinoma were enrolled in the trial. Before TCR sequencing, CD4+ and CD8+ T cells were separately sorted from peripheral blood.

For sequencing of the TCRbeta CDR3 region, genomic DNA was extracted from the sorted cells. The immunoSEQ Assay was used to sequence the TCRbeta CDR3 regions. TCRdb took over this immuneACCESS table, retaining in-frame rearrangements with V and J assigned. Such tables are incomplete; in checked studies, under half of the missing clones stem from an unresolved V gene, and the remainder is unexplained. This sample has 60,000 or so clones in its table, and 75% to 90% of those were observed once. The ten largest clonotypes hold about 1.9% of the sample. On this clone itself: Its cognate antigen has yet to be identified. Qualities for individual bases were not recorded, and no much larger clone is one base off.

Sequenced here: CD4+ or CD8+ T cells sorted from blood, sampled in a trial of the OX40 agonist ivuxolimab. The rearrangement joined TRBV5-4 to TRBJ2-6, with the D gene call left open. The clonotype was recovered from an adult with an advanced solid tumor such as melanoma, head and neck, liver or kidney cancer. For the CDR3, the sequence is CASSFGLAGANVLTF. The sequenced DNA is TGTGCCAGCAGCTTTGGGCTAGCTGGGGCCAACGTCCTGACTTTC.